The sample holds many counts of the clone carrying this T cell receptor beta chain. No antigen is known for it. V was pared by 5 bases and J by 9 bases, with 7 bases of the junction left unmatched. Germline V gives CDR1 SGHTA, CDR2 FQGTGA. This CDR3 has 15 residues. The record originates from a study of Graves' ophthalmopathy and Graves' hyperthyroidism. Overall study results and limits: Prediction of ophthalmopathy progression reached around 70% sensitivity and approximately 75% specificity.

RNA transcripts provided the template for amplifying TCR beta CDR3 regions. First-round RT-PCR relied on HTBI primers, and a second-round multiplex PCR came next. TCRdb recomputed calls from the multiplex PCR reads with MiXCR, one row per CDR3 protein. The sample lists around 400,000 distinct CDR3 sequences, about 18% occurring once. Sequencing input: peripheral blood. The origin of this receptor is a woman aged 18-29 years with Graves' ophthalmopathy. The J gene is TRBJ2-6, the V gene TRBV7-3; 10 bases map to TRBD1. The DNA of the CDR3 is TGTGCCAGCAGCCCAGGACAGGGGGTGGTCAACGTCCTGACTTTC. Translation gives CASSPGQGVVNVLTF. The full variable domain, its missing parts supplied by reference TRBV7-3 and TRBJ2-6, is GAGVSQTPSNKVTEKGKYVELRCDPISGHTALYWYRQSLGQGPEFLIYFQGTGAADDSGLPNDRFFAVRPEGSVSTLKIQRTERGDSAVYLCASSPGQGVVNVLTFGAGSRLTVL.